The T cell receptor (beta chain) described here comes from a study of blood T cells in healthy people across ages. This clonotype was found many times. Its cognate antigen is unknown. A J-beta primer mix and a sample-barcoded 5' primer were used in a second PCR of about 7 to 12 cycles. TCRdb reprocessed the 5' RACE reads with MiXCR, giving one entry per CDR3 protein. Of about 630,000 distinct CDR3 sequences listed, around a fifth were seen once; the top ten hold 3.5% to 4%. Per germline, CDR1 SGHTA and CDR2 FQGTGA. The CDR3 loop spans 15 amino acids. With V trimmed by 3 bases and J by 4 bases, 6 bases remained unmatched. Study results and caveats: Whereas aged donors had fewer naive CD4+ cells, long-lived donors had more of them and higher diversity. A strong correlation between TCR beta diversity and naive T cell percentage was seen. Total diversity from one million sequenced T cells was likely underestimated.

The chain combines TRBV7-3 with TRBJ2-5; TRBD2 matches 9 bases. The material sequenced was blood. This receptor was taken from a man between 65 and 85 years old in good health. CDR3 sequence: CASSLGGLARETQYF. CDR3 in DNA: TGTGCCAGCAGCTTGGGCGGACTAGCGAGAGAGACCCAGTACTTC.